This passage covers 6 T cell receptor beta chains from one sample sequenced in a study of blood T cell repertoires in COVID-19. Sequencing used immunoSEQ multiplex PCR; TCRdb keeps in-frame clones, though not all of them. This sample has fewer than 250,000 clones, with 90% found just once. The sample consisted of peripheral blood. The receptors were gathered from a man in his thirties or forties with COVID-19, enrolled during active disease.

The chain is built from TRBV28 and TRBJ2-1; 7 bases are shared with TRBD1. CDR1 is MDHEN and CDR2 is SYDVKM in the germline V gene. After removal of 3 bases from V and 3 bases from J, the junction contained 2 bases not matched to a gene. The CDR3 is made up of 14 amino acids. As DNA, the CDR3 is TGTGCCAGCAGTTTGCCAGGGGGCTACAATGAGCAGTTCTTC. The encoded protein is CASSLPGGYNEQFF.

The chain couples TRBV25-1 to TRBJ2-7; possibly TRBD2 for D (7 bases). The germline V gene has CDR1 MGHDK and CDR2 SYGVNS. The germline V and J ends were trimmed by 2 bases and 5 bases, with 19 bases remaining between them. There are 16 residues in the CDR3. This CDR3 is CASSETLRGATDEQYF. CDR3 DNA sequence: TGTGCCAGCAGTGAAACCTTACGGGGGGCGACGGACGAGCAGTACTTC.

V and J are TRBV5-1 and TRBJ1-2, with D tentatively TRBD1 (6 bases). The length of the CDR3 is 15 residues. CDR1 and CDR2 (germline): SGHRS, YFSETQ. Trimming stripped 0 bases from V and 1 base from J, with 10 bases between. The CDR3 DNA reads as TGCGCCAGCAGCTTGGCAGGACAGTTTAACTATGGCTACACCTTC. Encoded protein: CASSLAGQFNYGYTF. The entire variable domain, with the rest obtained from reference TRBV5-1 and TRBJ1-2, is as follows: KAGVTQTPRYLIKTRGQQVTLSCSPISGHRSVSWYQQTPGQGLQFLFEYFSETQRNKGNFPGRFSGRQFSNSRSEMNVSTLELGDSALYLCASSLAGQFNYGYTFGSGTRLTVV.

The chain links TRBV5-1 to TRBJ2-3; weak D call: TRBD2 (6 bases). Per the germline V gene, CDR1 is SGHRS and CDR2 is YFSETQ. Trimming removed 4 bases at V and 0 bases at J, with 15 bases between. The CDR3 length is 16 residues. For the CDR3, the DNA is TGCGCCAGCAGCGAGGGTCGGGGGACTAGCACAGATACGCAGTATTTT. Protein product: CASSEGRGTSTDTQYF.

The chain joins TRBV2 to TRBJ1-1, with a possible D match to TRBD1 (6 bases). Germline values: CDR1 SNHLY, CDR2 FYNNEI. This CDR3 has 17 amino acids. V lost 6 bases and J 2 bases, leaving 22 bases between the germline ends. The CDR3: CASSEQRGSMVNTEAFF. CDR3 nucleotide sequence: TGTGCCAGCAGCGAACAGAGGGGGAGTATGGTAAACACTGAAGCTTTCTTT. Full variable domain (remainder filled in from reference TRBV2 and TRBJ1-1): EPEVTQTPSHQVTQMGQEVILRCVPISNHLYFYWYRQILGQKVEFLVSFYNNEISEKSEIFDDQFSVERPDGSNFTLKIRSTKLEDSAMYFCASSEQRGSMVNTEAFFGQGTRLTVV.

The V gene is TRBV19, the J gene TRBJ1-6; D is unclear. Germline V gene sequence: CDR1 LNHDA, CDR2 SQIVND (reference sequence). The CDR3 is 17 residues long. With 1 base removed from V and 7 bases from J, the gap between germline ends came to 17 bases. For the CDR3, the DNA is TGTGCCAGTAGTATAGGTCCGAGTACTAGTTGGAATTCACCCCTCCACTTT. Protein: CASSIGPSTSWNSPLHF.